This T cell receptor beta chain comes out of a study of blood T cell repertoires in COVID-19. As for the study in general: Spain, Italy and the United States supplied samples that represented acute and convalescent COVID-19. PBMCs, B-cell-depleted T cells, or T cells were the source of the cDNA or gDNA that made up the material.

The CDR3 has 17 amino acids. Germline values: CDR1 SGHRS, CDR2 YFSETQ. After removal of 5 bases from V and 1 base from J, the junction contained 7 bases not matched to a gene. Source study methods: Amplification from reference gene primers served as the basis for estimated nucleated cell counts. The method was immunoSEQ multiplex PCR; TCRdb's version includes in-frame clones alone and lacks a portion of them. V and J calls and clone size are given by that table; D and trimming were obtained from the DNA. The data contain approximately 15,000 clones, around 80% of them seen just once; the ten biggest clones take up around 24%.

This sequence was found in a woman aged 65 to 85 with active COVID-19. Sample: peripheral blood. The chain employs TRBV5-1 and TRBJ2-1; 12 bases fit TRBD1. For the CDR3, the DNA is TGCGCCAGCAGTTTCCTGGGACAGGGGGCTTCCTACAATGAGCAGTTCTTC. Amino acid sequence: CASSFLGQGASYNEQFF.